The 8 T cell receptor beta chains below were found in one sample sequenced in a study of response to subunit inactivated influenza vaccine. TCRdb analysed the RT-PCR reads with MiXCR anew, one entry per CDR3 protein. There are 500,000 to 600,000 distinct CDR3 sequences in the sample; approximately 7.6% occur only once, and under 15% lies in the top ten. Specimen: PBMCs from blood, collected roughly 24 months after vaccination. These receptors were obtained from a man between 50 and 69 years old who received an inactivated influenza vaccine.

This clonotype occurred a few times. The V gene is TRBV7-2, the J gene TRBJ2-1, with TRBD1 as a possible D gene (6 bases). This CDR3 spans 12 amino acids. Trimming stripped 2 bases from V and 12 bases from J, with 11 bases between. Germline V CDR1 and CDR2: SGHTA, FQGNSA. CDR3 amino acids: CASSLNVGGQFF. In nucleotides, the CDR3 is TGTGCCAGCAGCTTAAATGTAGGGGGGCAGTTCTTC.

The chain employs TRBV5-5 and TRBJ2-3; 8 bases match TRBD2. The CDR3 has 18 residues. Germline V gene lookup returns CDR1 SGHKS and CDR2 YYEKEE (reference sequence). The trim removed 3 bases at V and 1 base at J, leaving 13 bases unmatched. The CDR3 is CASSSTSGTARGTDTQYF. CDR3 DNA sequence: TGTGCCAGCAGCTCCACTAGCGGCACAGCCAGGGGCACAGATACGCAGTATTTT.

A few counts support this clonotype. The gene calls are TRBV6-1 and TRBJ2-7, with 7 nucleotides matching TRBD1. Losses at the gene ends were 4 bases for V and 3 bases for J; bases not matched to a gene: 6. Germline values: CDR1 MNHNS, CDR2 SASEGT. The CDR3 runs 14 residues. The CDR3 DNA follows: TGTGCCAGCAGTGGGGGACAGACCCTCTACGAGCAGTACTTC. It yields the protein CASSGGQTLYEQYF.

Only a few counts were recorded for this clonotype. The chain employs TRBV10-3 and TRBJ2-1, with 9 bases lining up with TRBD2. Germline V gene sequence: CDR1 ENHRY, CDR2 SYGVKD. The ends lost 3 bases at V and 7 bases at J; junction bases unmatched: 10. The CDR3 has 16 residues. The CDR3 region is CAISDISRGGINEQFF. The DNA of the CDR3 is TGTGCCATCAGTGACATCTCGCGGGGGGGCATAAATGAGCAGTTCTTC.

This clonotype showed up many times. V usage is TRBV2 and J usage is TRBJ2-1; D not certain. Per germline, CDR1 SNHLY and CDR2 FYNNEI. Trimming took 6 bases from V and 7 from J, leaving 16 bases between them. The CDR3 has 14 amino acids. In nucleotides, the CDR3 is TGTGCCAGCAGCGGACCACCTGATAAGAATGAGCAGTTCTTC. Translation gives CASSGPPDKNEQFF.

The V and J genes are TRBV18 and TRBJ2-2; possible D gene TRBD1, 5 bases. The V gene lost 3 bases and the J gene lost 0 bases, with 14 bases spanning the gap. CDR1 is KGHSH and CDR2 is LQKENI in the germline V gene. CDR3 length: 17 residues. This CDR3 is CASSPNFGQTNTGELFF. The DNA for the CDR3 is TGTGCCAGCTCACCTAATTTTGGACAAACGAACACCGGGGAGCTGTTTTTT.

This clonotype was counted between two and nine times. The chain joins TRBV7-9 to TRBJ1-6; no definite D call. Germline loops: CDR1 SEHNR, CDR2 FQNEAQ (reference sequence). The CDR3 is 14 residues long. Trimming left V 5 bases short and J 4 bases short, with 9 bases between. The DNA of the CDR3 is TGTGCCAGCAGCCCACGGGATTATAATTCACCCCTCCACTTT. This sequence encodes CASSPRDYNSPLHF.

This clonotype occurred many times. The chain has TRBV5-6 and TRBJ2-7, with D perhaps TRBD1 or TRBD2 (5 bases each). Per the germline V gene, CDR1 is SGHDT and CDR2 is YYEEEE. Trimming shortened V by 5 bases and J by 3 bases, and 18 bases separated the two germline ends. The length of the CDR3 is 15 residues. This CDR3 is CASRMGPLDNYEQYF. CDR3 DNA: TGTGCCAGCAGAATGGGACCATTAGATAACTACGAGCAGTACTTC.